The clone carrying this T cell receptor beta chain was observed once. Its antigen remains unidentified. The data are from a study of OX40 agonist ivuxolimab in advanced cancers. Study summary: Earlier anti-PD-1, anti-PD-L1 or anti-CTLA-4 therapy was permitted; over 35% had received some. Study-wide results and limits: At 0.1 to 3.0 mg/kg and by week 6, CD4+ and CD8+ T cells in the blood had expanded clonally. Fewer expanded clones were found on average in CD4+ than in CD8+ T cells.

Method: immunoSEQ multiplex PCR; TCRdb's copy keeps in-frame clones and lacks some. Counted here are fewer than 65,000 clones, roughly 87% occurring once; the ten biggest clones make up about 0.38%. This clonotype originated in an adult with an advanced solid tumor such as melanoma, head and neck, liver or kidney cancer. The sequencing here drew on CD4+ or CD8+ T cells sorted from blood, taken in a trial of the OX40 agonist ivuxolimab.

Written as DNA, the CDR3 is TGTGCCAGCTGCGGGGAGGACCAGCCCCAGCATTTT. It yields the protein CASCGEDQPQHF. The gene calls are TRBV19 and TRBJ1-5; D is uncertain. Trimming removed 9 bases from V and 7 bases from J, with 13 bases in between. The CDR3 consists of 12 residues. Germline CDR1 is LNHDA and CDR2 is SQIVND (reference sequence). The variable domain in full, completed from reference TRBV19 and TRBJ1-5, reads DGGITQSPKYLFRKEGQNVTLSCEQNLNHDAMYWYRQDPGQGLRLIYYSQIVNDFQKGDIAEGYSVSREKKESFPLTVTSAQKNPTAFYLCASCGEDQPQHFGDGTRLSIL.